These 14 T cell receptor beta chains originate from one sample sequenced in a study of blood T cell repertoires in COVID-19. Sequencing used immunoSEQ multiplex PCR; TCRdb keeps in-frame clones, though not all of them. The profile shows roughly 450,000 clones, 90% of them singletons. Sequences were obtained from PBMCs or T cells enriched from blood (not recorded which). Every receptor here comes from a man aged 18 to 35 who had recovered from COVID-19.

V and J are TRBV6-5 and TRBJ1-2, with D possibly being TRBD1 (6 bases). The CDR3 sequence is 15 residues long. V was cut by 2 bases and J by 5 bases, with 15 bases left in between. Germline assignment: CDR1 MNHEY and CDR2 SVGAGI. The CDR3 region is CASSYLAGGAYGYTF. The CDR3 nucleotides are TGTGCCAGCAGTTACCTTGCCGGGGGGGCGTATGGCTACACCTTC.

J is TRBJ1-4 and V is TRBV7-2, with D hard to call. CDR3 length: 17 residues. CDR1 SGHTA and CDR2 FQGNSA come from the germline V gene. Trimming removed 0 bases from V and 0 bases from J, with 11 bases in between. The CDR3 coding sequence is TGTGCCAGCAGCTTAGCGCTAAAACCTGCAACTAATGAAAAACTGTTTTTT. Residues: CASSLALKPATNEKLFF.

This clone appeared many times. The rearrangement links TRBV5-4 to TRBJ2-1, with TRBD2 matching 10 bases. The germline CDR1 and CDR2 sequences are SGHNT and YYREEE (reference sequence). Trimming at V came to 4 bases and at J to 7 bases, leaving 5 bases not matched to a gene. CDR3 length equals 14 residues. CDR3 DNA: TGTGCCAGCAGCGGCCGGGGACTAGCGAATGAGCAGTTCTTC. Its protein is CASSGRGLANEQFF. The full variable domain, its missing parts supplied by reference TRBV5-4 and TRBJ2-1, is ETGVTQSPTHLIKTRGQQVTLRCSSQSGHNTVSWYQQALGQGPQFIFQYYREEENGRGNFPPRFSGLQFPNYSSELNVNALELDDSALYLCASSGRGLANEQFFGPGTRLTVL.

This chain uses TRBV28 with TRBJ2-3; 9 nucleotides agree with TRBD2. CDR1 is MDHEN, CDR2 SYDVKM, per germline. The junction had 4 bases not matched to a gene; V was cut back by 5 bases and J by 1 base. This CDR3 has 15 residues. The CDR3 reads CASSNSGSRTDTQYF. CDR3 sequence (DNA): TGTGCCAGCAGTAATAGCGGGAGCCGCACAGATACGCAGTATTTT. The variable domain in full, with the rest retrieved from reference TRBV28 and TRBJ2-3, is DVKVTQSSRYLVKRTGEKVFLECVQDMDHENMFWYRQDPGLGLRLIYFSYDVKMKEKGDIPEGYSVSREKKERFSLILESASTNQTSMYLCASSNSGSRTDTQYFGPGTRLTVL.

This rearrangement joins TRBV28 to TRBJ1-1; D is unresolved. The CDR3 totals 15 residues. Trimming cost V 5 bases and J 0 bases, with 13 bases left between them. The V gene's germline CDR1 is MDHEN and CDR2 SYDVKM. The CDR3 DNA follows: TGTGCCAGCAGTCCTCGGGGTGTGTTGAACACTGAAGCTTTCTTT. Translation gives CASSPRGVLNTEAFF.

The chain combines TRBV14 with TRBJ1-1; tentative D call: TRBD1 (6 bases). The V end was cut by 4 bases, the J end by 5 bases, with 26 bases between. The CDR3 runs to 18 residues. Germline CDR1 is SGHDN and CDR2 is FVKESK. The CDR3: CASSRSHTGDKVGTEAFF. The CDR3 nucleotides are TGTGCCAGCAGCCGATCCCACACCGGGGACAAGGTAGGGACTGAAGCTTTCTTT.

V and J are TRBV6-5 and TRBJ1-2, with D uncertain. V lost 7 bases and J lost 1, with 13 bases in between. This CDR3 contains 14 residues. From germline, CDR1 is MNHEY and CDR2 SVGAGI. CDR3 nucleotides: TGTGCCAGCATGTGGTTGAACGGTAACTATGGCTACACCTTC. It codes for CASMWLNGNYGYTF.

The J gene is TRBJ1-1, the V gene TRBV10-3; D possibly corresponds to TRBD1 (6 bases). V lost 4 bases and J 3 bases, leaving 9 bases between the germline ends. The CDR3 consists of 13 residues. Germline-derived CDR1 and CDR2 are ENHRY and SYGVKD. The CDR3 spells CAISAGVYTEAFF. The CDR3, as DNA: TGTGCCATCAGTGCAGGGGTTTACACTGAAGCTTTCTTT.

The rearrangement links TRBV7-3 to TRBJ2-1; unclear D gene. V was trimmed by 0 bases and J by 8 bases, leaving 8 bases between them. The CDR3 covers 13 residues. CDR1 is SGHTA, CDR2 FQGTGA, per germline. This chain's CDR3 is CASSLTAVHEQFF. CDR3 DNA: TGTGCCAGCAGCTTAACGGCCGTGCATGAGCAGTTCTTC.

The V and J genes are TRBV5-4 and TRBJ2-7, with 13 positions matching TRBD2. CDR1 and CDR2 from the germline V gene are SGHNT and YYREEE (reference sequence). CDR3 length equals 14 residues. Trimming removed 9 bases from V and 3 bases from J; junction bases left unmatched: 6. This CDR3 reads CATMTSGGFYEQYF. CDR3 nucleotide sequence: TGTGCCACTATGACTAGCGGGGGGTTCTACGAGCAGTACTTC.

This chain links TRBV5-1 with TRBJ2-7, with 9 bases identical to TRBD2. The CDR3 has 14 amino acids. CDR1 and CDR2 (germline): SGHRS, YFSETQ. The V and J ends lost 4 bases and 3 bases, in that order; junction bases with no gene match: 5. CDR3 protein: CASSPTAGGYEQYF. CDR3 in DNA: TGCGCCAGCAGCCCAACAGCGGGGGGCTACGAGCAGTACTTC.

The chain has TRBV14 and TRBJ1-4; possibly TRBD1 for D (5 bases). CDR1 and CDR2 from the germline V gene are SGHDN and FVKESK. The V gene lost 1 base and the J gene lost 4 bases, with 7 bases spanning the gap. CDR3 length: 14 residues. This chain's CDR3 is CASSQAGNNEKLFF. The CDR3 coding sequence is TGTGCCAGCAGCCAAGCAGGGAATAATGAAAAACTGTTTTTT.

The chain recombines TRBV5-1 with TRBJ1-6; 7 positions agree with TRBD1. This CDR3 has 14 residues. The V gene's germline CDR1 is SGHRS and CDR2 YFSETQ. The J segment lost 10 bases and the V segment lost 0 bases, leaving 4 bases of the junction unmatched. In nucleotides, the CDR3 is TGCGCCAGCAGCTTGGAGGGGGCTAGCTCACCCCTCCACTTT. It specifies CASSLEGASSPLHF. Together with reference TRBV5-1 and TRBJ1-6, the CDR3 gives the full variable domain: KAGVTQTPRYLIKTRGQQVTLSCSPISGHRSVSWYQQTPGQGLQFLFEYFSETQRNKGNFPGRFSGRQFSNSRSEMNVSTLELGDSALYLCASSLEGASSPLHFGNGTRLTVT.

CDR3 in DNA: TGTGCCAGCCGGACAGGGTTAAATTCACCCCTCCACTTT. Residues: CASRTGLNSPLHF. The V and J genes are TRBV27 and TRBJ1-6, with 8 bases identical to TRBD1. Per germline, CDR1 MNHEY and CDR2 SMNVEV (reference sequence). The CDR3 is made up of 13 amino acids. V shed 8 bases, J shed 7 bases, and the junction held 4 bases outside the gene matches.